This T cell receptor (beta chain) is from a study of spatial heterogeneity in lung cancer. The CDR3 length is 17 residues. Germline V gene lookup returns CDR1 LGHNT and CDR2 FRNRAP. V shed 5 bases, J shed 2 bases, and the junction held 9 bases outside the gene matches. This clonotype occurred many times. Its specificity is not known. Indicated time point: sample taken at primary tumor resection. Whole RNA, isolated from tumor, nontumor lung or frozen PBMC, was sequenced without prior sorting. TCRdb re-analysed the 5' RACE reads in MiXCR, keeping a single row per CDR3 protein. This table has roughly 25,000 distinct CDR3 sequences, 6.9% appearing once. Study observations and caveats: The study found ubiquitous expanded tumor TCRs in blood more at resection than follow-up.

The chain uses TRBV12-5 and TRBJ2-6; 7 nucleotides align to TRBD1. The receptor comes from a male donor with early-stage non-small cell lung cancer. Material: PBMCs, obtained at surgery. The CDR3 bases are TGTGCTAGTGGTGCTAGACAGGGTTCGACTGGGGCCAACGTCCTGACTTTC. This gives the protein CASGARQGSTGANVLTF.